Following are 18 T cell receptor beta chains from one sample sequenced in a study of blood T cell repertoires in COVID-19. The repertoire was sequenced with immunoSEQ multiplex PCR; TCRdb's copy has only in-frame clones and lacks some. Of some 180,000 clones in the sample, about 80% were seen once. Source material: peripheral blood. The receptors shown here come from an older woman with COVID-19, enrolled during active disease.

The J gene is TRBJ2-1, the V gene TRBV29-1; 8 nucleotides align to TRBD2. The J segment lost 7 bases and the V segment lost 7 bases, leaving 12 bases of the junction unmatched. CDR1 SQVTM and CDR2 ANQGSEA come from the germline V gene. There are 14 residues in the CDR3. CDR3 nucleotides: TGCAGCGCCCCCAGCCGGGAGGGTTATAATGAGCAGTTCTTC. It yields the protein CSAPSREGYNEQFF.

This clone has only a few counts. This sequence joins TRBV7-2 and TRBJ2-5, with D possibly TRBD2 on 5 matching bases. This CDR3 has 14 residues. CDR1 and CDR2 from the germline V gene are SGHTA and FQGNSA. V lost 6 bases and J 5 bases, leaving 16 bases between the germline ends. The CDR3 nucleotides read TGTGCCAGCAGTCCTAGTAGAGGGCGGGAGACCCAGTACTTC. Protein: CASSPSRGRETQYF. Full variable domain (remainder filled in from reference TRBV7-2 and TRBJ2-5): GAGVSQSPSNKVTEKGKDVELRCDPISGHTALYWYRQSLGQGLEFLIYFQGNSAPDKSGLPSDRFSAERTGGSVSTLTIQRTQQEDSAVYLCASSPSRGRETQYFGPGTRLLVL.

The chain is built from TRBV6-5 and TRBJ2-5; a weak D match, TRBD2 (5 bases). The CDR3 runs 14 residues. The V and J ends lost 7 bases and 2 bases respectively, with 14 bases between them. Germline CDR1 and CDR2: MNHEY and SVGAGI. The CDR3 loop reads CASKRLLVQETQYF. The CDR3 bases are TGTGCCAGCAAAAGGTTACTAGTGCAAGAGACCCAGTACTTC.

The rearrangement joins TRBV25-1 to TRBJ2-1; 14 bases are a match to TRBD2. Germline V gene data show CDR1 as MGHDK and CDR2 as SYGVNS. There are 17 residues in the CDR3. V shed 3 bases and J 7 bases; nucleotides not matched to a gene: 8. CDR3 sequence reads: CASSDTGTSGRGNEQFF. CDR3 nucleotides: TGTGCCAGCAGTGACACCGGGACTAGCGGGAGAGGGAATGAGCAGTTCTTC.

V usage is TRBV29-1 and J usage is TRBJ1-1; no definite D call. CDR3 length: 10 residues. Germline V gene lookup returns CDR1 SQVTM and CDR2 ANQGSEA. Trimming took off 3 bases at V and 6 bases at J, with 5 bases between the two ends. CDR3 sequence reads: CSVESPEAFF. The CDR3 coding sequence is TGCAGCGTTGAGAGCCCTGAAGCTTTCTTT.

The chain carries TRBV18 and TRBJ2-1; 13 positions match TRBD2. The CDR3 consists of 15 residues. V was clipped by 3 bases and J by 9 bases; unmatched bases: 5. Looked up from germline, CDR1 is KGHSH and CDR2 is LQKENI. CDR3: CASSPGLAGDFEQFF. The DNA for the CDR3 is TGTGCCAGCTCACCCGGACTAGCGGGGGATTTTGAGCAGTTCTTC.

The V gene is TRBV11-2, the J gene TRBJ1-2, with D maybe TRBD1 (6 bases). Trimming removed 2 bases at V and 0 bases at J, with 10 bases between. The CDR3 runs to 15 residues. The germline gives CDR1 SGHAT, CDR2 FQNNGV. CDR3 sequence reads: CASSLKGDTNYGYTF. Written as DNA, the CDR3 is TGTGCCAGCAGCTTAAAGGGGGATACTAACTATGGCTACACCTTC.

The chain joins TRBV12-3 or TRBV12-4 to TRBJ1-1; a possible D gene is TRBD1 (5 bases). The CDR3 extends over 13 amino acids. Trimming left V 7 bases short and J 5 bases short, with 14 bases between. CDR3 coding DNA: TGTGCCAGCATTCTCGGCGGGGGGACTGAAGCTTTCTTT. Its protein is CASILGGGTEAFF.

The CDR3 sequence is CASSPPGPLYNEQFF. CDR3 sequence (DNA): TGTGCCAGCAGCCCCCCTGGGCCCCTCTACAATGAGCAGTTCTTC. The chain combines TRBV7-9 with TRBJ2-1; D is unclear. The CDR3 runs 15 residues. Trimming removed 5 bases from V and 3 bases from J, with 14 bases in between. Germline CDR1 is SEHNR and CDR2 is FQNEAQ (reference sequence).

This clone was observed a few times. The V and J genes are TRBV28 and TRBJ1-5, with TRBD1 matching 7 bases. Germline V gene data show CDR1 as MDHEN and CDR2 as SYDVKM. The CDR3 is 15 residues long. With V trimmed by 5 bases and J by 1 base, 5 bases remained unmatched. The CDR3 coding sequence is TGTGCCAGCAGTGACAGGGCTGGAAGCAATCAGCCCCAGCATTTT. Residues: CASSDRAGSNQPQHF.

The rearrangement links TRBV14 to TRBJ1-5; D possibly corresponds to TRBD1 (5 bases). Trimming took off 3 bases at V and 0 bases at J, with 18 bases between the two ends. The CDR3 contains 18 residues. Per germline, CDR1 SGHDN and CDR2 FVKESK. As DNA, the CDR3 is TGTGCCAGCAGCCAGCCAAGCACCGGGACTTATAGCAATCAGCCCCAGCATTTT. This gives the protein CASSQPSTGTYSNQPQHF.

This chain uses TRBV6-2 or TRBV6-3 with TRBJ1-2; possibly TRBD1 for D (6 bases). The V end was cut by 0 bases, the J end by 2 bases, with 16 bases between. This CDR3 spans 17 amino acids. Germline CDR1 is MNHEY and CDR2 is SVGEGT. As DNA, the CDR3 is TGTGCCAGCAGTTACTCGAACAGGGCGGATGACAACTATGGCTACACCTTC. Translated, it gives CASSYSNRADDNYGYTF.

V is TRBV4-1 and J is TRBJ1-6; D is possibly TRBD1 (5 bases). This CDR3 spans 18 amino acids. Germline V gene lookup returns CDR1 MGHRA and CDR2 YSYEKL. V was shortened by 0 bases and J by 1 base, with 13 bases between the two germline ends. The CDR3 loop is CASSQDLAGESYNSPLHF. The CDR3, as DNA: TGCGCCAGCAGCCAAGATCTGGCGGGGGAGTCCTATAATTCACCCCTCCACTTT.

V and J are TRBV6-5 and TRBJ1-4; 7 positions agree with TRBD1. The CDR3 extends over 15 amino acids. The ends lost 5 bases at V and 2 bases at J; junction bases unmatched: 5. Germline V gene sequence: CDR1 MNHEY, CDR2 SVGAGI. The CDR3 coding sequence is TGTGCCAGCAGTACCGAGGGGGCGACTAATGAAAAACTGTTTTTT. Amino acids: CASSTEGATNEKLFF.

The chain couples TRBV7-3 to TRBJ2-3; D not certain. The CDR3 is 13 amino acids. Trimming took 5 bases from V and 2 from J, leaving 8 bases between them. CDR1 and CDR2 (germline): SGHTA, FQGTGA. The CDR3 bases are TGTGCCAGCAGCGCATACACCACAGATACGCAGTATTTT. It translates to CASSAYTTDTQYF.

The chain links TRBV3-1 (or the pseudogene TRBV3-2) to TRBJ2-7; 14 positions agree with TRBD2. Germline CDR1 LGHDT, CDR2 YNNKEL (reference sequence). J was trimmed by 4 bases and V by 1 base; bases with no gene match: 6. The CDR3 length is 17 residues. CDR3 region: CASSQVGGLAGVYEQYF. The CDR3 DNA reads TGTGCCAGCAGCCAAGTAGGGGGACTAGCGGGAGTGTACGAGCAGTACTTC.

About this clone itself: Within the sample, other DNA sequences also encode this same CDR3. The chain recombines TRBV14 with TRBJ2-1; D is undetermined. The length of the CDR3 is 13 residues. Germline V CDR1 and CDR2: SGHDN, FVKESK. The V gene lost 4 bases and the J gene lost 3 bases, with 7 bases spanning the gap. In DNA form, the CDR3 reads TGTGCCAGCAGCCCTAGAGGCTACAATGAGCAGTTCTTC. Protein: CASSPRGYNEQFF.

This clone was found a few times. J is TRBJ1-1 and V is TRBV7-6; no clear D gene. Germline assignment: CDR1 SGHVS and CDR2 FNYEAQ. Deletions cut 5 bases from V and 4 bases from J, with 14 bases between. The CDR3 is made up of 14 amino acids. The CDR3, as DNA: TGTGCCAGCAGCCCCGAGGGCGGCATCACTGAAGCTTTCTTT. Its translation is CASSPEGGITEAFF.